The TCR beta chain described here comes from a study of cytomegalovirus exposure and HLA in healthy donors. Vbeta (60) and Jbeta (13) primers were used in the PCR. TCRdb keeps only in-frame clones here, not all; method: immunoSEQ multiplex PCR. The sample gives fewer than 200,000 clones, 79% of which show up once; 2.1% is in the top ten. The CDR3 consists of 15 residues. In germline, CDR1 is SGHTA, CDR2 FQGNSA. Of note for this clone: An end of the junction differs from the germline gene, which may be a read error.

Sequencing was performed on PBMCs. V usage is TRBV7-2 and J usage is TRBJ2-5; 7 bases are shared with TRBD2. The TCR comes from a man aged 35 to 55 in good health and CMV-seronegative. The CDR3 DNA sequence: TGTGCCAGCAGCTTAATGAGCGGGGTTCAAGAGACCCTGTACTTC. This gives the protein CASSLMSGVQETLYF. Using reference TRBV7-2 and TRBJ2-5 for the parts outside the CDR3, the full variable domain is GAGVSQSPSNKVTEKGKDVELRCDPISGHTALYWYRQSLGQGLEFLIYFQGNSAPDKSGLPSDRFSAERTGGSVSTLTIQRTQQEDSAVYLCASSLMSGVQETLYFGPGTRLLVL.